This T cell receptor (beta chain) comes out of a study of T-cell reconstitution after alpha-beta-depleted transplantation in children. This clonotype was picked up a small number of times. The target antigen is unknown. The authors prepared the TCRbeta library with unique molecular identifiers. TCRdb re-analysed the PCR reads in MiXCR, keeping a single row per CDR3 protein. This sample has 540,000 or so distinct CDR3 sequences, with more than 20% found just once. Overall study results and limits: About two months after transplant, alpha-beta T cells reportedly came from several hundred expanded graft clones. It was newly produced T cells that mostly accounted for T-cell counts and diversity one year after transplant.

Deletions cut 5 bases from V and 6 bases from J, with 18 bases between. The CDR3 length is 15 residues. Looked up from germline, CDR1 is PRHDT and CDR2 is FYEKMQ (reference sequence). The material sequenced was PBMCs, mostly from graft donor cells, taken 360 days after TCRalphabeta/CD19-depleted stem cell transplant. The sequence came from a boy less than two years old who had a stem cell transplant for acute myeloid leukemia, so the T cells may come from the graft donor. This rearrangement joins TRBV13 to TRBJ2-3; possibly TRBD1 or TRBD2 for D (5 bases each). The CDR3 DNA is TGTGCCAGCAGCAAGGCCGGGACCGGACGGGATACGCAGTATTTT. It is translated as CASSKAGTGRDTQYF.